This T cell receptor (beta chain) comes out of a study of blood T cell repertoires in COVID-19. Data came from immunoSEQ multiplex PCR; TCRdb stores just in-frame clones and leaves some out. The sample includes approximately 230,000 clones, roughly 91% of them seen just once. This clonotype originated in a woman aged 30 to 39 who had recovered from COVID-19. Sequencing was performed on PBMCs or T cells enriched from blood (not recorded which).

The CDR3 nucleotides read TGTGCCAGCAGCTTATTGTATCGGTCTCGCCATCTCTACGAGCAGTACTTC. As protein: CASSLLYRSRHLYEQYF. The chain links TRBV7-6 to TRBJ2-7; D uncertain. Deletions cut 2 bases from V and 3 bases from J, with 20 bases between. This CDR3 comprises 17 residues. Germline values: CDR1 SGHVS, CDR2 FNYEAQ.